The 8 T cell receptor beta chains below come from one sample, sequenced in a study of blood T cell repertoires in COVID-19. Method: immunoSEQ multiplex PCR; TCRdb's copy keeps in-frame clones and lacks some. Of roughly 160,000 clones detected, roughly 88% appear once; the ten largest clones hold 5.5% to 8%. Material: peripheral blood. All receptors derive from a man at least 80 years old with COVID-19, enrolled during active disease.

The chain employs TRBV12-3 or TRBV12-4 and TRBJ2-7; a weak D match, TRBD1 (6 bases). V was pared by 1 base and J by 9 bases, with 10 bases between. CDR3 size: 12 residues. The CDR3 DNA reads as TGTGCCAGCAGTTTAGGACAGGCATGGCAGTACTTC. It specifies CASSLGQAWQYF.

A word on this clone: Other DNA sequences in this sample translate to the same CDR3. The genes are TRBV2 and TRBJ1-1, with 9 bases fitting TRBD1. CDR3 length equals 14 residues. Germline values: CDR1 SNHLY, CDR2 FYNNEI. V shed 4 bases and J 4 bases; nucleotides not matched to a gene: 4. The CDR3, as DNA: TGTGCCAGCAGTGCCGTGACAGGGGGCACTGAAGCTTTCTTT. Encoded protein: CASSAVTGGTEAFF.

The chain uses TRBV13 and TRBJ1-5; tentatively, D is TRBD1 (5 bases). The V gene's germline CDR1 is PRHDT and CDR2 FYEKMQ (reference sequence). This CDR3 is 15 amino acids long. The V end was cut by 5 bases, the J end by 6 bases, with 17 bases between. The CDR3 loop is CASSRGGEGGQPQHF. DNA of the CDR3: TGTGCCAGCAGCCGCGGGGGGGAAGGAGGTCAGCCCCAGCATTTT.

This chain joins TRBV4-3 and TRBJ1-4; no reliable D call. This CDR3 has 12 residues. Germline CDR1 reads LGHNA; CDR2 reads YSLEER. Trimming removed 1 base at V and 11 bases at J, with 8 bases between. The CDR3 DNA reads TGCGCCAGCAGCCAAGCGTTCGGGAAACTGTTTTTT. Amino acid sequence: CASSQAFGKLFF.

This chain connects TRBV2 to TRBJ2-1; 8 positions agree with TRBD1. Per germline, CDR1 SNHLY and CDR2 FYNNEI. V shed 4 bases and J 12 bases; nucleotides not matched to a gene: 14. The CDR3 sequence is 15 residues long. As DNA, the CDR3 is TGTGCCAGCAGTGGGACGGGACAGGCCGTAAGCGGGCAGTTCTTC. Translation gives CASSGTGQAVSGQFF.

The genes are TRBV2 and TRBJ2-7; 8 positions match TRBD1. CDR1 and CDR2 from the germline V gene are SNHLY and FYNNEI. The CDR3 has 14 residues. After removal of 7 bases from V and 0 bases from J, the junction contained 5 bases not matched to a gene. The CDR3 region has the DNA TGTGCCAGCAAGAGGACAGGGACCTCCTACGAGCAGTACTTC. Protein: CASKRTGTSYEQYF.

The chain combines TRBV28 with TRBJ1-3, with D uncertain. The germline gives CDR1 MDHEN, CDR2 SYDVKM. V shed 5 bases and J shed 4 bases, with 6 bases lying between them. This CDR3 has 12 amino acids. CDR3 loop: CASSDSGNTIYF. DNA of the CDR3: TGTGCCAGCAGTGACTCCGGAAACACCATATATTTT.

V and J are TRBV10-2 and TRBJ1-2; TRBD1 matches at 8 bases. The CDR3 is made up of 18 amino acids. J lost 4 bases, V lost 3 bases, and 16 bases had no gene match. From germline, CDR1 is WSHSY and CDR2 SAAADI. CDR3: CASSERENADRAIYGYTF. As DNA, the CDR3 is TGCGCCAGCAGTGAAAGAGAGAACGCGGACAGGGCAATCTATGGCTACACCTTC.